A single sample gave rise to the 6 T cell receptor beta chains below, sequenced in a study of T cell responses to AZD1222 COVID-19 vaccine. Profiled with immunoSEQ multiplex PCR; TCRdb holds only in-frame clones, not every one. The data show around 130,000 clones, with 75% to 95% seen just once and 2.8% held by the top ten. The source was peripheral blood, collected on day 0 of AZD1222 vaccination. These receptors all come from an adult in good health.

This chain links TRBV6-2 or TRBV6-3 with TRBJ1-4; D gene unclear. The CDR3 is 12 amino acids. Germline values: CDR1 MNHEY, CDR2 SVGEGT. V lost 5 bases, J lost 3 bases, and 4 bases lay in between. Here the CDR3 reads CASSGPNEKLFF. The CDR3 DNA reads TGTGCCAGCAGTGGGCCTAATGAAAAACTGTTTTTT.

This chain connects TRBV12-5 to TRBJ2-7; 12 bases align to TRBD2. From germline, CDR1 is LGHNT and CDR2 FRNRAP. V lost 4 bases, J lost 3 bases, and 4 bases stayed unmatched. CDR3 length equals 15 residues. DNA of the CDR3: TGTGCTAGTGGTTCGGGACTAGCGGGCCTCTACGAGCAGTACTTC. Amino acid sequence: CASGSGLAGLYEQYF.

The chain is built from TRBV6-1 and TRBJ1-1; no reliable D call. This CDR3 is built from 11 residues. Per germline, CDR1 MNHNS and CDR2 SASEGT. With 2 bases removed from V and 7 bases from J, the gap between germline ends came to 5 bases. The CDR3 DNA follows: TGTGCCAGCAGTGAACTGATTGAAGCTTTCTTT. It encodes CASSELIEAFF.

In nucleotides, the CDR3 is TGCGCCAGCAGCCAAGACCTTCGGCAGAGCTCTGGGGCCAACGTCCTGACTTTC. This codes for CASSQDLRQSSGANVLTF. This chain connects TRBV4-3 to TRBJ2-6; no definite D call. The CDR3 covers 18 residues. Between the trimmed V and J ends, which lost 0 bases and 0 bases, there was a span of 12 bases. In germline, CDR1 is LGHNA, CDR2 YSLEER.

The rearrangement uses TRBV4-2 and TRBJ2-7, with a tentative D call TRBD2 (5 bases). The germline V and J ends were trimmed by 0 bases and 2 bases, with 11 bases remaining between them. This CDR3 is 15 amino acids long. The germline V gene has CDR1 LGHNA and CDR2 YNFKEQ. Here the CDR3 reads CASSQEGRATYEQYF. In nucleotides, the CDR3 is TGTGCCAGCAGCCAAGAAGGGCGGGCCACCTACGAGCAGTACTTC.

The rearrangement links TRBV6-2 or TRBV6-3 to TRBJ1-6; TRBD1 matches 7 bases. The CDR3 spans 13 residues. The ends lost 2 bases at V and 8 bases at J; junction bases unmatched: 0. CDR1 and CDR2 from the germline V gene are MNHEY and SVGEGT. The CDR3 region has the DNA TGTGCCAGCAGTTACACAGGGGATTCACCCCTCCACTTT. It translates to CASSYTGDSPLHF.